These 21 T cell receptor beta chains share one sample of origin, sequenced in a study of T cell responses to AZD1222 COVID-19 vaccine. Assay used: immunoSEQ multiplex PCR; TCRdb lists only in-frame clones, some missing. The sample has around 100,000 clones; roughly 88% are singletons. The source was peripheral blood, collected on day 0 of AZD1222 vaccination. The origin of the receptors is an adult in good health.

The rearrangement uses TRBV6-6 and TRBJ1-2; 7 bases are shared with TRBD1. CDR1 and CDR2 (germline): MNHNY, SVGAGI (reference sequence). After removal of 5 bases from V and 2 bases from J, the junction contained 11 bases not matched to a gene. The CDR3 runs to 16 residues. The chain's CDR3 is CASSRSYRGLNYGYTF. CDR3 DNA: TGTGCCAGCAGTCGATCGTACAGGGGCTTGAACTATGGCTACACCTTC.

The J gene is TRBJ1-5, the V gene TRBV27; 8 bases fit TRBD1. Trimming cost V 6 bases and J 5 bases; bases outside gene matches: 12. Per germline, CDR1 MNHEY and CDR2 SMNVEV (reference sequence). The CDR3 has 16 residues. The chain's CDR3 is CASRLTWTGHDQPQHF. The CDR3 nucleotides read TGTGCCAGCAGGCTAACCTGGACAGGGCACGATCAGCCCCAGCATTTT.

V usage is TRBV25-1 and J usage is TRBJ1-6, with unresolved D. V was clipped by 3 bases and J by 2 bases, with 8 bases between them. The germline gives CDR1 MGHDK, CDR2 SYGVNS. The CDR3 totals 15 residues. The CDR3 nucleotides are TGTGCCAGCAGTGATCGAAGCCCCTATAATTCACCCCTCCACTTT. Translation: CASSDRSPYNSPLHF.

A few counts support this clone. The gene calls are TRBV4-3 and TRBJ2-1; 7 bases match TRBD2. V lost 4 bases to trimming and J lost 7 bases; unmatched junction nucleotides: 10. This CDR3 has 15 amino acids. CDR1 is LGHNA, CDR2 YSLEER, per germline. CDR3 sequence (DNA): TGCGCCAGCAGCCCATTGCAATTGCGGGAGAATGAGCAGTTCTTC. Encoded protein: CASSPLQLRENEQFF.

The rearrangement uses TRBV6-5 and TRBJ2-5; D remains unclear. CDR3 size: 15 residues. Deletions cut 2 bases from V and 5 bases from J, with 15 bases between. From germline, CDR1 is MNHEY and CDR2 SVGAGI. CDR3 DNA sequence: TGTGCCAGCAGTTACGGTACGGGTATTGGTGAGACCCAGTACTTC. This sequence encodes CASSYGTGIGETQYF.

This chain links TRBV5-4 with TRBJ2-7, with TRBD2 matching 9 bases. The CDR3 contains 15 residues. Germline V lookup: CDR1 SGHNT, CDR2 YYREEE (reference sequence). The J segment lost 5 bases and the V segment lost 1 base, leaving 7 bases of the junction unmatched. CDR3 residues: CASSLMSSGTDEQYF. The CDR3 nucleotides are TGTGCCAGCAGCTTGATGTCTAGCGGGACCGACGAGCAGTACTTC.

This clone was seen just once. This chain connects TRBV3-1 (or the pseudogene TRBV3-2) to TRBJ1-2; D is unresolved. The CDR3 loop spans 11 amino acids. Germline values: CDR1 LGHDT, CDR2 YNNKEL (reference sequence). With 4 bases removed from V and 2 bases from J, the gap between germline ends came to 2 bases. In nucleotides, the CDR3 is TGTGCCAGCAGCCCGAACTATGGCTACACCTTC. This codes for CASSPNYGYTF.

The rearrangement links TRBV7-6 to TRBJ2-5; D unclear. With 3 bases removed from V and 1 base from J, the gap between germline ends came to 6 bases. The CDR3 is 13 amino acids. CDR1 is SGHVS, CDR2 FNYEAQ, per germline. CDR3 nucleotide sequence: TGTGCCAGCAGCTTCTCGCCCCAAGAGACCCAGTACTTC. Translation: CASSFSPQETQYF.

The chain is built from TRBV19 and TRBJ1-5; D remains unclear. CDR1 is LNHDA and CDR2 is SQIVND in the germline V gene (reference sequence). The germline V and J ends were trimmed by 5 bases and 3 bases, with 17 bases remaining between them. The CDR3 sequence is 16 residues long. CDR3 loop: CASSSSPPGINQPQHF. CDR3 in DNA: TGTGCCAGTAGTTCCTCCCCCCCGGGAATCAATCAGCCCCAGCATTTT.

This rearrangement joins TRBV4-3 to TRBJ2-7; 9 bases line up with TRBD1. This CDR3 contains 16 residues. CDR1 LGHNA and CDR2 YSLEER come from the germline V gene. With V trimmed by 4 bases and J by 5 bases, 12 bases remained unmatched. This CDR3 is CASSPGVEQGAHEQYF. The CDR3 DNA is TGCGCCAGCAGCCCAGGGGTTGAACAGGGGGCCCACGAGCAGTACTTC.

The chain carries TRBV7-6 and TRBJ1-2; D may be TRBD1 (5 bases). Germline assignment: CDR1 SGHVS and CDR2 FNYEAQ. The V end was cut by 4 bases, the J end by 5 bases, with 17 bases between. The CDR3 covers 15 residues. The CDR3 protein is CASSSTRGVGYGYTF. The CDR3 nucleotides are TGTGCCAGCAGCTCGACTCGGGGGGTAGGGTATGGCTACACCTTC.

This chain connects TRBV6-6 to TRBJ1-1, with 7 bases matching TRBD1. CDR3 length: 13 amino acids. After removal of 7 bases from V and 2 bases from J, the junction contained 4 bases not matched to a gene. The germline V gene encodes CDR1 MNHNY and CDR2 SVGAGI (reference sequence). The CDR3 nucleotides read TGTGCCAGCACCTCAGGGGGAAACACTGAAGCTTTCTTT. Protein product: CASTSGGNTEAFF.

This rearrangement joins TRBV6-5 to TRBJ1-5; D is unresolved. This CDR3 region has 13 residues. Germline V gene data show CDR1 as MNHEY and CDR2 as SVGAGI. V lost 4 bases and J lost 7, with 11 bases in between. This chain's CDR3 is CASSSAPGQPQHF. The CDR3 DNA sequence: TGTGCCAGCAGTTCCGCCCCCGGGCAGCCCCAGCATTTT.

V is TRBV7-2 and J is TRBJ1-1; 7 positions match TRBD1. V dropped 6 bases and J dropped 4; count of bases not matched to a gene: 5. This CDR3 contains 13 residues. Germline-derived CDR1 and CDR2 are SGHTA and FQGNSA. CDR3 loop: CASSTNRGTEAFF. CDR3 bases: TGTGCCAGCAGTACTAACAGGGGCACTGAAGCTTTCTTT.

The chain links TRBV10-3 to TRBJ2-7, with D perhaps matching TRBD1 (6 bases). The CDR3 runs to 12 residues. Germline V gene lookup returns CDR1 ENHRY and CDR2 SYGVKD. V was trimmed by 9 bases and J by 1 base, leaving 10 bases between them. CDR3 sequence: CAIQGASYEQYF. Here the CDR3 DNA reads TGTGCCATACAGGGTGCTTCCTACGAGCAGTACTTC.

The genes are TRBV12-5 and TRBJ1-5; tentatively, D is TRBD1 (6 bases). Deletions cut 5 bases from V and 4 bases from J, with 15 bases between. CDR1 and CDR2 (germline): LGHNT, FRNRAP. The CDR3 totals 15 residues. Here the CDR3 reads CASGPPGGANQPQHF. DNA of the CDR3: TGTGCTAGTGGTCCCCCTGGGGGGGCAAATCAGCCCCAGCATTTT.

The V call is TRBV5-1, the J call TRBJ1-4, with a possible D match to TRBD1 (6 bases). V lost 7 bases, J lost 7 bases, and 23 bases lay in between. Germline CDR1 reads SGHRS; CDR2 reads YFSETQ. The CDR3 consists of 16 residues. The CDR3 spells CASAWTESLAGEKLFF. CDR3 nucleotide sequence: TGCGCCAGCGCGTGGACAGAGAGTCTCGCGGGTGAAAAACTGTTTTTT.

The chain couples TRBV19 to TRBJ2-7; 8 bases are a match to TRBD1. This CDR3 has 14 residues. V was clipped by 5 bases and J by 2 bases; unmatched bases: 5. CDR1 is LNHDA, CDR2 SQIVND, per germline (reference sequence). CDR3 region: CASSGQGKPYEQYF. CDR3 nucleotide sequence: TGTGCCAGTAGTGGACAGGGAAAACCCTACGAGCAGTACTTC. The full variable domain, with the rest looked up from reference TRBV19 and TRBJ2-7, is DGGITQSPKYLFRKEGQNVTLSCEQNLNHDAMYWYRQDPGQGLRLIYYSQIVNDFQKGDIAEGYSVSREKKESFPLTVTSAQKNPTAFYLCASSGQGKPYEQYFGPGTRLTVT.

The chain uses TRBV19 and TRBJ1-1, with D perhaps TRBD1 (5 bases). This CDR3 comprises 15 residues. V was shortened by 3 bases and J by 1 base, with 12 bases between the two germline ends. The germline V gene has CDR1 LNHDA and CDR2 SQIVND (reference sequence). This CDR3 reads CASSMRAGWNTEAFF. The CDR3 DNA sequence: TGTGCCAGTAGTATGAGGGCAGGGTGGAACACTGAAGCTTTCTTT.

The chain links TRBV24-1 to TRBJ2-1; D may be TRBD2 (5 bases). Trimming removed 3 bases at V and 4 bases at J, with 9 bases between. There are 14 residues in the CDR3. The germline CDR1 and CDR2 sequences are KGHDR and SFDVKD. The DNA for the CDR3 is TGTGCCACCAGTGATACGGGGTCTTACAATGAGCAGTTCTTC. It translates to CATSDTGSYNEQFF.

The chain links TRBV5-1 to TRBJ2-7; the match to TRBD2 covers 8 bases. Germline loops: CDR1 SGHRS, CDR2 YFSETQ. The CDR3 is 14 residues long. The ends lost 2 bases at V and 4 bases at J; junction bases unmatched: 5. The DNA for the CDR3 is TGCGCCAGCAGCTTCGCGGGGGGAAAATACGAGCAGTACTTC. Amino acids: CASSFAGGKYEQYF.